A selection of T cell receptor beta chains follows, all from one sample in a study of cytotoxic CD8 clonotypes in ibrutinib-treated CLL. Sequencing used immunoSEQ multiplex PCR; TCRdb keeps in-frame clones, though not all of them. The sample carries 120,000 to 150,000 clones, approximately 80% recorded once. The material was PBMCs, obtained after 12 months of ibrutinib treatment. Every receptor here comes from a human donor with chronic lymphocytic leukemia. CDR3s include the opening cysteine and the closing phenylalanine or tryptophan. A D gene is named only where the DNA matches it firmly. A clone size is listed for some rows: how often the clone was seen (once, few, many), or a class if it is expanded.

d_call	cdr3_length	v_call	clone_size	j_call	cdr3_aa	cdr3_nt
TRBD1	12	TRBV15	NA	TRBJ1-5	CAPSQGGESQHF	TGTGCCCCATCACAAGGGGGCGAGTCCCAGCATTTT
TRBD1	14	TRBV6-1	NA	TRBJ1-4	CASRLDRGKEKLFF	TGTGCCAGCAGACTTGACAGGGGGAAGGAAAAACTGTTTTTT
TRBD1	13	TRBV28	NA	TRBJ1-1	CASSRDRGSEAFF	TGTGCCAGCAGTCGGGACAGGGGGTCTGAAGCTTTCTTT
NA	16	TRBV11-3	NA	TRBJ2-3	CASSLGLTGPTDTQYF	TGTGCCAGCAGCTTAGGGCTCACGGGACCGACAGATACGCAGTATTTT
TRBD1	13	TRBV7-6	NA	TRBJ2-7	CASSLDRVTEQYF	TGTGCCAGCAGCCTAGACAGGGTAACCGAGCAGTACTTC
NA	13	TRBV6-5	NA	TRBJ1-1	CASSLRAGDQAFF	TGTGCCAGCAGCTTGCGTGCAGGGGACCAGGCTTTCTTT
TRBD2	15	TRBV6-5	NA	TRBJ2-5	CASSYVSSGQETQYF	TGTGCCAGCAGTTACGTGTCTAGCGGGCAAGAGACCCAGTACTTC
NA	14	TRBV28	NA	TRBJ2-2	CASIRRKTAGELFF	TGTGCCAGCATCCGCAGGAAAACGGCGGGGGAGCTGTTTTTT
NA	15	TRBV27	NA	TRBJ1-6	CASSRTASRVSPLHF	TGTGCCAGCAGCAGGACTGCATCGCGGGTTTCACCCCTCCACTTT
TRBD1	16	TRBV9	few	TRBJ2-5	CASSVVPGQGIETQYF	TGTGCCAGCAGCGTAGTCCCGGGACAGGGGATAGAGACCCAGTACTTC
NA	15	TRBV28	NA	TRBJ2-5	CASSPTVTRQETQYF	TGTGCCAGCAGCCCGACAGTAACTCGTCAAGAGACCCAGTACTTC
TRBD2	15	TRBV5-1	once	TRBJ2-7	CASSLERGVSYEQYF	TGCGCCAGCAGCCTGGAGCGGGGGGTCTCCTACGAGCAGTACTTC
NA	13	TRBV9	few	TRBJ1-5	CASSVEANQPQHF	TGTGCCAGCAGCGTAGAGGCTAATCAGCCCCAGCATTTT
NA	12	TRBV5-6	NA	TRBJ1-2	CASKGSSYGYTF	TGTGCCAGCAAGGGCAGCTCATATGGCTACACCTTC
NA	14	TRBV7-2	NA	TRBJ2-7	CASSLVAGSYEQYF	TGTGCCAGCAGCTTAGTTGCAGGGTCGTACGAGCAGTACTTC
NA	14	TRBV11-2	NA	TRBJ2-3	CASSPGLTTDTQYF	TGTGCCAGCAGCCCTGGACTAACCACAGATACGCAGTATTTT
TRBD2	15	TRBV6-5	few	TRBJ2-3	CASSYGTSYTDTQYF	TGTGCCAGCAGTTACGGGACTAGCTACACAGATACGCAGTATTTT
NA	15	TRBV27	NA	TRBJ1-5	CASSLSGYRNQPQHF	TGTGCCAGCAGTTTATCAGGTTATCGCAATCAGCCCCAGCATTTT
TRBD2	14	TRBV7-8	NA	TRBJ2-7	CASSPGGASYEQYF	TGTGCCAGCAGCCCCGGGGGGGCTTCCTACGAGCAGTACTTC
NA	13	TRBV19	NA	TRBJ2-1	CASSISLADEQFF	TGTGCCAGTAGTATTTCTCTAGCCGATGAGCAGTTCTTC
NA	14	TRBV29-1	NA	TRBJ2-7	CSAGIGRGSYEQYF	TGCAGCGCCGGGATAGGCCGGGGGAGCTACGAGCAGTACTTC
TRBD1	15	TRBV6-5	NA	TRBJ1-1	CASSYSDRGQTEAFF	TGTGCCAGCAGTTACTCGGACAGGGGGCAGACTGAAGCTTTCTTT
NA	16	TRBV7-6	NA	TRBJ1-3	CASSLEGFLSGNTIYF	TGTGCCAGCAGCTTAGAAGGTTTTCTTTCTGGAAACACCATATATTTT
NA	11	TRBV30	NA	TRBJ1-1	CAWREGPEAFF	TGTGCCTGGAGGGAGGGACCTGAAGCTTTCTTT
NA	13	TRBV6-4	NA	TRBJ1-2	CASSQGGADGYTF	TGTGCCAGCAGCCAAGGCGGGGCTGATGGCTACACCTTC
TRBD2	19	TRBV5-6	NA	TRBJ2-1	CASSFNRWFGGSSYNEQFF	TGTGCCAGCAGCTTCAATCGTTGGTTTGGCGGGAGTTCCTACAATGAGCAGTTCTTC
TRBD1	12	TRBV19	NA	TRBJ1-1	CASSIPGQGAFF	TGTGCCAGTAGTATACCGGGACAGGGGGCTTTCTTT
NA	20	TRBV12-2	few	TRBJ2-5	CASRLAVAGGSVGSEETQYF	NA
NA	12	TRBV29-1	NA	TRBJ2-1	CSVEGLVVEQFF	TGCAGCGTTGAAGGACTAGTTGTTGAGCAGTTCTTC
NA	15	TRBV18	NA	TRBJ2-6	CASSSTTAGANVLTF	TGTGCCAGCTCCAGCACGACTGCGGGGGCCAACGTCCTGACTTTC
TRBD2	14	TRBV5-5	NA	TRBJ2-2	CASTGLGSTGELFF	TGTGCCAGCACGGGACTAGGGTCAACCGGGGAGCTGTTTTTT
TRBD1	14	TRBV25-1	NA	TRBJ2-7	CASKQTGQGGEQYF	TGTGCCAGCAAACAAACGGGACAGGGTGGCGAGCAGTACTTC
NA	14	TRBV27	NA	TRBJ2-2	CASSLLGGTGELFF	TGTGCCAGCAGTTTACTAGGAGGCACCGGGGAGCTGTTTTTT
NA	14	TRBV28	NA	TRBJ2-1	CASSSRSSYNEQFF	TGTGCCAGCAGTTCTCGGAGCTCCTACAATGAGCAGTTCTTC
NA	16	TRBV7-9	NA	TRBJ1-1	CASSPWQGNFNTEAFF	TGTGCCAGCAGCCCCTGGCAGGGTAATTTCAACACTGAAGCTTTCTTT
TRBD2	17	TRBV15	NA	TRBJ2-1	CATSRDTSSGGAHEQFF	TGTGCCACCAGCAGAGATACGTCTAGCGGGGGGGCACATGAGCAGTTCTTC
NA	16	TRBV9	NA	TRBJ2-7	CASSAFSLVVLDEQYF	TGTGCCAGCAGCGCCTTCTCGCTGGTTGTACTCGACGAGCAGTACTTC
NA	12	TRBV6-5	NA	TRBJ2-7	CASRRVPTEQYF	TGTGCCAGCAGACGAGTCCCGACGGAGCAGTACTTC
NA	13	TRBV7-2	NA	TRBJ2-2	CASSLGGFGELFF	TGTGCCAGCAGCTTAGGGGGTTTCGGGGAGCTGTTTTTT
NA	11	TRBV28	NA	TRBJ1-2	CASSLSIGYTF	TGTGCCAGCAGTTTGAGTATCGGCTACACCTTC
TRBD2	15	TRBV7-9	NA	TRBJ2-3	CASSFLAGDTDTQYF	TGTGCCAGCAGCTTCCTAGCGGGAGACACAGATACGCAGTATTTT
NA	13	TRBV11-2	NA	TRBJ1-6	CASSYNGDSPLHF	TGTGCCAGCAGCTACAATGGTGATTCACCCCTCCACTTT
NA	15	TRBV4-2	NA	TRBJ1-5	CASSKGVGGNQPQHF	TGTGCCAGCAGCAAAGGGGTGGGAGGCAATCAGCCCCAGCATTTT
TRBD2	14	TRBV13	NA	TRBJ2-3	CASSPTSGTDTQYF	TGTGCCAGCAGCCCCACTAGCGGGACAGATACGCAGTATTTT
NA	13	TRBV7-9	NA	TRBJ2-3	CANRVQVTDTQYF	TGTGCCAACAGGGTTCAGGTCACAGATACGCAGTATTTT
NA	13	TRBV6-5	NA	TRBJ2-3	CASSPGFTDTQYF	TGTGCCAGCAGCCCGGGTTTCACAGATACGCAGTATTTT
NA	14	TRBV6-5	few	TRBJ2-2	CASREGGLTGELFF	TGTGCCAGCAGAGAGGGGGGGCTCACCGGGGAGCTGTTTTTT
TRBD1	15	TRBV7-8	NA	TRBJ2-7	CASSPTGQGLREQYF	TGTGCCAGCAGCCCAACCGGACAGGGTTTACGCGAGCAGTACTTC
NA	12	TRBV10-3	NA	TRBJ2-1	CAISESTNEQFF	TGTGCCATCAGTGAGTCGACGAATGAGCAGTTCTTC
TRBD1	15	TRBV28	NA	TRBJ1-4	CASSKTGGGHEKLFF	TGTGCCAGCAGCAAGACAGGGGGCGGGCATGAAAAACTGTTTTTT
TRBD1	15	TRBV7-2	NA	TRBJ1-6	CASSLDRGYNSPLHF	TGTGCCAGCAGCTTAGACAGGGGCTATAATTCACCCCTCCACTTT